One and the same sample provided the 4 T cell receptor beta chains below, sequenced in a study of T cell changes during pregnancy in multiple sclerosis. Assay used: immunoSEQ multiplex PCR; TCRdb lists only in-frame clones, some missing. The table records 50,000 to 55,000 clones, approximately 90% of them present only once. The input for sequencing was CD4+ T cells from peripheral blood mononuclear cells, taken after pregnancy. The receptors were sampled from a female donor with multiple sclerosis, enrolled in a pregnancy study.

V and J are TRBV19 and TRBJ2-1; 12 positions agree with TRBD2. CDR3 size: 16 residues. CDR1 and CDR2 (germline): LNHDA, SQIVND (reference sequence). V trimming: 5 bases; J trimming: 4 bases; junction bases outside the gene matches: 6. CDR3 sequence reads: CASSPRTSGNYNEQFF. As DNA, the CDR3 is TGTGCCAGTAGTCCCCGGACTAGCGGGAATTACAATGAGCAGTTCTTC.

The chain joins TRBV19 to TRBJ2-3; 10 bases are a match to TRBD2. The ends lost 3 bases at V and 4 bases at J; junction bases unmatched: 7. This CDR3 spans 16 amino acids. Germline V gene lookup returns CDR1 LNHDA and CDR2 SQIVND (reference sequence). In DNA form, the CDR3 reads TGTGCCAGTAGTATTGGGGGACTAGCGCAGGCAGATACGCAGTATTTT. This sequence encodes CASSIGGLAQADTQYF.

The gene calls are TRBV7-9 and TRBJ1-4, with TRBD1 identical over 7 bases. The ends lost 1 base at V and 8 bases at J; junction bases unmatched: 4. The CDR3 is 14 amino acids. Germline CDR1 SEHNR, CDR2 FQNEAQ (reference sequence). This CDR3 is CASSLGQGPEKLFF. The CDR3 region has the DNA TGTGCCAGCAGCTTAGGACAGGGACCCGAAAAACTGTTTTTT.

V and J are TRBV7-7 and TRBJ1-4; TRBD1 matches 7 bases. CDR1 and CDR2 (germline): SSHAT, FNYEAQ (reference sequence). After removal of 3 bases from V and 0 bases from J, the junction contained 1 base not matched to a gene. This CDR3 has 15 residues. The CDR3 sequence: CASSFGTATNEKLFF. In DNA, the CDR3 is TGTGCCAGCAGCTTCGGGACAGCAACTAATGAAAAACTGTTTTTT.